What follows describes a single T cell receptor beta chain. This clone was seen just once. The clone's antigen remains unknown. No base quality information exists; no much larger clone differs at one position. Via the germline V gene, CDR1 is MGHRA and CDR2 YSYEKL. Trimming leaves V shorter by 1 base and J shorter by 2 bases, with the junction holding 0 bases beyond the gene matches. The CDR3 runs 14 amino acids, cysteine and phenylalanine included. The retained sequence is limited to the CDR3, 42 bases, with the frame set at the first base. This specimen belongs to a study of OX40 agonist ivuxolimab in advanced cancers. A note on the overall study: The costimulatory receptor OX40 (CD134) was targeted by ivuxolimab, a fully human IgG2 agonistic monoclonal antibody. Among the approximately 54 dose-escalation patients, roughly 20 had hepatocellular carcinoma, roughly 15 melanoma, 9 renal cell carcinoma and 9 head and neck cancer. Prior anti-PD-1, anti-PD-L1 or anti-CTLA-4 therapy was permitted, and 30% to 45% of dose-escalation patients had received checkpoint inhibitors. The paper describes the monotherapy dose-escalation part (N ≈ 51 patients) of the phase I trial of ivuxolimab. Three dose-escalation patients achieved partial responses, one with hepatocellular carcinoma and two with cutaneous melanoma. In the dose-escalation cohort, roughly four fifths of patients were male, and the mean age was about 55 years, with a range of about 23 to 90. Intravenous ivuxolimab was administered to patients every 2 weeks at six dose levels: 0.01, 0.1, 0.3, 1.5, 3 and 10 mg/kg. The point of sequencing TCRbeta in the periphery was to test whether ivuxolimab changed TCR sequence diversity and drove clonal T-cell expansion.

Genomic DNA was isolated from the sorted cells so that the TCRbeta CDR3 region could be sequenced. TCRbeta CDR3 regions were sequenced using the immunoSEQ Assay. The immuneACCESS repertoire file appears here via TCRdb, limited to in-frame rearrangements. These files lack a portion of the clones; in checked studies, under half of the deficit traces to unresolved V genes, and the cause of the others is not known. The sample table contains tens of thousands of clones; only one count was recorded for around 80% of them. Roughly 23% of the sample belongs to the ten largest clones. The trial excluded patients who had a history of autoimmune disease or were on systemic immunosuppression. Peripheral blood for TCR sequencing was collected from all dose cohorts at baseline, on cycle 4 day 1, and on cycle 7 day 1. The samples were taken from a phase I, first-in-human, multicenter, open-label dose-escalation trial of ivuxolimab. Adults with locally advanced or metastatic melanoma, renal cell carcinoma, hepatocellular carcinoma or head and neck squamous cell carcinoma were enrolled in the trial. CD4+ and CD8+ T cells were sorted separately from peripheral blood before TCR sequencing.

Points the paper makes about the study in general: Antigen specificity was not determined for the clonally expanded peripheral T cells. Low levels of normalized T-cell clonal expansion were also shown by some nonresponding patients. On average, CD8+ T cells showed more expanded clones than CD4+ T cells after ivuxolimab. At doses from 0.1 to 3.0 mg/kg, clonal expansion was seen in both CD4+ and CD8+ blood T cells between baseline and week 6. Partial responders in the 0.1-3.0 mg/kg groups had among the lowest normalized peripheral clonal expansion, especially among CD8+ T cells.

The sequence joins TRBV4-1 to TRBJ1-2, with 8 junctional bases fitting TRBD1. This TCR derives from an adult with an advanced solid tumor such as melanoma, head and neck, liver or kidney cancer. The specimen comprised CD4+ or CD8+ T cells sorted from blood, sampled in a trial of the OX40 agonist ivuxolimab. Read as DNA, the sequence is TGCGCCAGCAGCCAAGGGACAGGGAACTATGGCTACACCTTC. It is translated as CASSQGTGNYGYTF.